This TCR beta chain was obtained from a study of PD-1 blockade in classical Hodgkin lymphoma. General study findings and limits: Nivolumab initiation under 1 year post-ASCT meant exclusion.

Each of the patients experienced relapse following autologous stem cell transplantation, and their brentuximab vedotin exposure differed. Notes on this clone: Its antigen is unidentified.

Sequenced by immunoSEQ multiplex PCR; TCRdb stores in-frame clones only, minus some. This sample has more than 140,000 clones; around 73% occur once, and the top ten carry roughly a tenth. Unmatched junction bases numbered 12, after V lost 5 bases and J lost 7 bases. From germline, CDR1 is MDHEN and CDR2 SYDVKM. This CDR3 comprises 16 residues. The source is a human donor with classical Hodgkin lymphoma. The rearrangement joins TRBV28 to TRBJ1-4; TRBD1 matches at 8 bases. The starting material was peripheral blood mononuclear cells (PBMCs), obtained before the second cycle of nivolumab. CDR3 protein: CASSPGTGATLEKLFF. DNA for the CDR3: TGTGCCAGCAGTCCGGGGACAGGTGCTACTCTTGAAAAACTGTTTTTT.